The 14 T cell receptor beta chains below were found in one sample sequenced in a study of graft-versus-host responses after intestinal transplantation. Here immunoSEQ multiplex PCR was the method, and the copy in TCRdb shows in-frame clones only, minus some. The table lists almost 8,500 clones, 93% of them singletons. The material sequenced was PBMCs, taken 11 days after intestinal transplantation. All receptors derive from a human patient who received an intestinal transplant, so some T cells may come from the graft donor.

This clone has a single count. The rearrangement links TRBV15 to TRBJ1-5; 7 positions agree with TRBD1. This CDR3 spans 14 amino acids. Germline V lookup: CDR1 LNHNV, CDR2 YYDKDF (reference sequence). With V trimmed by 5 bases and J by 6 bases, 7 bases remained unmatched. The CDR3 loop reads CATSSRTGVQPQHF. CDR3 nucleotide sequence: TGTGCCACCAGCTCTCGAACAGGGGTTCAGCCCCAGCATTTT.

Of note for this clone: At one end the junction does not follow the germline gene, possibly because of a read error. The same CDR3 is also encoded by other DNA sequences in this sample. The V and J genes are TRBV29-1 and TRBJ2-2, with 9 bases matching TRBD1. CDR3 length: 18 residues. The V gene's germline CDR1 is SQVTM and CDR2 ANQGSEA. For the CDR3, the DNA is TGCAGCGTTGAAGATCGGGGGCCAGGACAGGGGTTAACCGGGGAGCTATTTTTT. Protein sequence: CSVEDRGPGQGLTGELFF.

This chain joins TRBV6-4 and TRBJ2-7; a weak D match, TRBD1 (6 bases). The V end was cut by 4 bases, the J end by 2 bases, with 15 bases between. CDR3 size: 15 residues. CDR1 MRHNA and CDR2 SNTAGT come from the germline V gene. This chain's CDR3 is CASSGNGQRAYEQYV. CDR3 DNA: TGTGCCAGCAGTGGGAATGGACAGAGAGCCTACGAGCAGTACGTC.

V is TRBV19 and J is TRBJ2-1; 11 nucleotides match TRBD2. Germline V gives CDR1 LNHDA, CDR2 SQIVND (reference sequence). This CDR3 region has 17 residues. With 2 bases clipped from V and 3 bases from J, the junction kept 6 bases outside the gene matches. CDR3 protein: CASSIPTSGKYYNEQFF. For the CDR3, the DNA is TGTGCCAGTAGTATACCGACTAGCGGGAAGTACTACAATGAGCAGTTCTTC.

The CDR3 loop reads CASSLSPPTAANTGELFF. The DNA for the CDR3 is TGTGCCAGCAGTTTATCCCCGCCTACAGCCGCGAACACCGGGGAGCTGTTTTTT. The chain uses TRBV27 and TRBJ2-2; D call uncertain. This CDR3 region has 18 residues. The V end lost 0 bases, the J end lost 0 bases, and 14 bases lay between the germline ends. CDR1 is MNHEY, CDR2 SMNVEV, per germline (reference sequence).

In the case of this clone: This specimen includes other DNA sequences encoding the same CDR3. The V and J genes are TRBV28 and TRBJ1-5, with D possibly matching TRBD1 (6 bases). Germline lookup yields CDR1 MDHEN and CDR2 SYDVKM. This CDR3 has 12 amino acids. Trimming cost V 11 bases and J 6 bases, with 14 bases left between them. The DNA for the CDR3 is TGTGCCTCGCGAGGGGGTAGTCAGCCCCAGCATTTT. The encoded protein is CASRGGSQPQHF.

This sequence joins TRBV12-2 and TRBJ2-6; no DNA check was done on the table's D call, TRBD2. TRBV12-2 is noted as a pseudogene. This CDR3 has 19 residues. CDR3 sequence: CASRYDATPHKSRANVLTF. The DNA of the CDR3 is TGTGCAAGTCGCTATGATGCGACTCCACACAAAAGTCGGGCCAACGTCCTGACTTTC.

CDR3 sequence reads: CASRAPGFSYEQYF. CDR3 sequence (DNA): TGTGCCAGCAGAGCGCCGGGATTCTCCTACGAGCAGTACTTC. The chain links TRBV27 to TRBJ2-7, with a tentative D call TRBD2 (5 bases). The CDR3 has 14 amino acids. The ends were cut back, 6 bases at V and 0 bases at J, with 12 bases in the middle. Germline assignment: CDR1 MNHEY and CDR2 SMNVEV (reference sequence).

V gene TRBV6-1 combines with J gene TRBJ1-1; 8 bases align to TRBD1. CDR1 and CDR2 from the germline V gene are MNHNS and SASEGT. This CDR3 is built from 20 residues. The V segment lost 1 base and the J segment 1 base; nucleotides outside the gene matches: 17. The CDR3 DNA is TGTGCCAGCAGTGAAGGTACGTGGGTCCGGGACAGGCCTCAGAACACTGAAGCTTTCTTT. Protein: CASSEGTWVRDRPQNTEAFF.

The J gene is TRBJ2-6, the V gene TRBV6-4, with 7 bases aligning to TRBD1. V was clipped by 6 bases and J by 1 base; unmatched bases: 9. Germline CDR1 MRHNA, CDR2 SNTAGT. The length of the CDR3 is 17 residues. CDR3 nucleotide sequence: TGTGCCAGCAGAGAGACAGGGTCTGTATCTGGGGCCAACGTCCTGACTTTC. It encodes CASRETGSVSGANVLTF.

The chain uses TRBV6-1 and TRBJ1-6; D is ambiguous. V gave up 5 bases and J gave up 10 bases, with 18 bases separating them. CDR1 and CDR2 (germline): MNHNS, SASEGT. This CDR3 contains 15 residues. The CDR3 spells CASSTRTRGESPLHF. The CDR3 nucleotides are TGTGCCAGCAGTACCCGAACACGAGGAGAGTCACCCCTCCACTTT.

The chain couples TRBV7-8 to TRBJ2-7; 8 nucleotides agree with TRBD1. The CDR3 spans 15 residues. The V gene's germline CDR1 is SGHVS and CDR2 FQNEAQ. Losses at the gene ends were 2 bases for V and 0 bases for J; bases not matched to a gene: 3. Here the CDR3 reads CASSLLGTGSYEQYF. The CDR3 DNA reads TGTGCCAGCAGCTTACTAGGGACAGGCTCCTACGAGCAGTACTTC.

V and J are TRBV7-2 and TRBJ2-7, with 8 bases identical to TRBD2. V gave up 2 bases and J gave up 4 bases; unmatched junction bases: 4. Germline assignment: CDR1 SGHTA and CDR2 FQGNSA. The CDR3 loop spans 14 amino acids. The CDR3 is CASSLRGLGYEQYF. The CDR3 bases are TGTGCCAGCAGCTTAAGGGGACTAGGATACGAGCAGTACTTC.

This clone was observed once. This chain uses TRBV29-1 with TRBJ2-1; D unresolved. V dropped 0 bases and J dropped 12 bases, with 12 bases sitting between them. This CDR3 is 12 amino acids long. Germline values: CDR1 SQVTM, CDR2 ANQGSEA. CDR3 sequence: CSVEDGPDLQFF. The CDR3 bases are TGCAGCGTTGAAGATGGGCCCGATCTGCAGTTCTTC.